The entry below gives a single TCR beta chain sequence along with its context. Two consecutive negative NP/OP PCR tests, clearance, or resolved symptoms defined Cohort 3 recovery. Libraries were prepared by immunoSEQ multiplex PCR; TCRdb keeps only in-frame clonotypes and omits some of them. Seen here are 150,000 or so clones, about 80% observed once, and the top ten hold around 3.2%. V dropped 5 bases and J dropped 8 bases, with 15 bases sitting between them. Germline assignment: CDR1 SGHVS and CDR2 FQNEAQ. CDR3 length: 13 amino acids. This sample was taken from a study of blood T cell repertoires in COVID-19.

The V and J genes are TRBV7-8 and TRBJ1-2; D possibly corresponds to TRBD1 (5 bases). The sample consisted of PBMCs or T cells enriched from blood (not recorded which). The receptor comes from an older woman who had recovered from COVID-19. Here the CDR3 reads CASSPDSPGGYTF. CDR3 bases: TGTGCCAGCAGCCCCGACAGCCCCGGGGGCTACACCTTC.